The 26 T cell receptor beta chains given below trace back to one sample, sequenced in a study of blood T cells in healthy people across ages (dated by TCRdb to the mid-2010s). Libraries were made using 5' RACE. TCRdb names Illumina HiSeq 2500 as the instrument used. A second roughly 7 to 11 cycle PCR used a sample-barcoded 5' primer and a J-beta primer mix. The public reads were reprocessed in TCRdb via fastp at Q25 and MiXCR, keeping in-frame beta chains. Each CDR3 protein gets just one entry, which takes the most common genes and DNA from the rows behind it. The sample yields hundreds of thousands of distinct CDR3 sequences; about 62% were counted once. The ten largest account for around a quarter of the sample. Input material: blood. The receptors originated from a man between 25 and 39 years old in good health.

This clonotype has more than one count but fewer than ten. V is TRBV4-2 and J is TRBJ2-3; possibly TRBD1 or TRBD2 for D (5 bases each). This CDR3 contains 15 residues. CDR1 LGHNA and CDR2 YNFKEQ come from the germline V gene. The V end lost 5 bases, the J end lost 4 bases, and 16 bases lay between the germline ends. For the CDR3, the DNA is TGTGCCAGCAGCGTTTTGGCTTTGGGGGCAGATACGCAGTATTTT. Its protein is CASSVLALGADTQYF.

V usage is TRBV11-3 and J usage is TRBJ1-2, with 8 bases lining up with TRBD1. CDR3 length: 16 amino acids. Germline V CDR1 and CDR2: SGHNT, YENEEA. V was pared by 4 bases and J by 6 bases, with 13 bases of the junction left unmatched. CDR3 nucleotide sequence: TGTGCCAGCAGCTCCACTCCCACTCAGGGGGCGAATGGCTACACCTTC. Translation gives CASSSTPTQGANGYTF.

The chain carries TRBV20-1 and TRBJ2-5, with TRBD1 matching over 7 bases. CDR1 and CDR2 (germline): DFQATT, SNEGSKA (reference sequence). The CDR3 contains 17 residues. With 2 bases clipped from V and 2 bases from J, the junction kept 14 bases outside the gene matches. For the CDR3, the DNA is TGCAGTGCTAGACCCAATCCGGACAGGCCATCTCAAGAGACCCAGTACTTC. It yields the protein CSARPNPDRPSQETQYF.

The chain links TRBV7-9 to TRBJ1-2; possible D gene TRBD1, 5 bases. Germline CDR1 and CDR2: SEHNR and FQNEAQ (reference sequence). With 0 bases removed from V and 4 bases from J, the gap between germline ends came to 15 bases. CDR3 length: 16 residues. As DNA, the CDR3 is TGTGCCAGCAGCTTAGCGGGTCAGGGAGGACGCTATGGCTACACCTTC. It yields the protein CASSLAGQGGRYGYTF.

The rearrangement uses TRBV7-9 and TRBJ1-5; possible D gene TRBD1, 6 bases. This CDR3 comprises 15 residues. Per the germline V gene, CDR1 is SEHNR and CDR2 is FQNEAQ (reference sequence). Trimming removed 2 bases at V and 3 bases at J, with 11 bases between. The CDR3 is CASSLPRQANQPQHF. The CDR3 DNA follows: TGTGCCAGCAGCTTACCCCGACAGGCCAATCAGCCCCAGCATTTT.

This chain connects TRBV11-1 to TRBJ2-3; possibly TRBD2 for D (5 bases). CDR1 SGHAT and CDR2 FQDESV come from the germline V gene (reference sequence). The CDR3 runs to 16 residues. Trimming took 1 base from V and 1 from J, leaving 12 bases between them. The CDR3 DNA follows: TGTGCCAGCAGCTTAGGGCAAGCGGATGGCACAGATACGCAGTATTTT. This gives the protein CASSLGQADGTDTQYF.

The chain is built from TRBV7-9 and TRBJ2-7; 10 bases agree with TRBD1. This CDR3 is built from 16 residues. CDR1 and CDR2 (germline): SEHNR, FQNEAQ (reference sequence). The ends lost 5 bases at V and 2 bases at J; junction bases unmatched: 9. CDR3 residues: CASSAPGTGAPYEQYF. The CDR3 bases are TGTGCCAGCAGCGCCCCCGGGACAGGGGCCCCCTACGAGCAGTACTTC.

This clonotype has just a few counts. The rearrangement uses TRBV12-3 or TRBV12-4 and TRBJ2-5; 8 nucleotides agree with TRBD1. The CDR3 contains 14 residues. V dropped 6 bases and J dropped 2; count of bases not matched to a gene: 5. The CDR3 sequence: CASSLGQVQETQYF. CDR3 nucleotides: TGTGCCAGCAGCTTGGGACAGGTGCAAGAGACCCAGTACTTC.

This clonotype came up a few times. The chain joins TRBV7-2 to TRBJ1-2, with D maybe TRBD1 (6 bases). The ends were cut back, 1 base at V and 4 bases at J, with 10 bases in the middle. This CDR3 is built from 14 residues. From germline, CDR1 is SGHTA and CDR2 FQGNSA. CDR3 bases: TGTGCCAGCAGCTTAGTTGAACAGGGCTATGGCTACACCTTC. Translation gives CASSLVEQGYGYTF.

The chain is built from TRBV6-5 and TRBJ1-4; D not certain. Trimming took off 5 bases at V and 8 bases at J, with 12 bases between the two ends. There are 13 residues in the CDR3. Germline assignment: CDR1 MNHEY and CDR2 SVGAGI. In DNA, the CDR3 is TGTGCCAGCAGTCCGCGTCGAGGGGAAAAACTGTTTTTT. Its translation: CASSPRRGEKLFF.

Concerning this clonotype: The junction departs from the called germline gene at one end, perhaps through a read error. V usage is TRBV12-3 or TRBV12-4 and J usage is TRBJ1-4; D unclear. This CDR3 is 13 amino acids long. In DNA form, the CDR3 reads TGTGCCAGCAGTGTAGCCCGTACAGAAAAACTGTTTTTT. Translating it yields CASSVARTEKLFF.

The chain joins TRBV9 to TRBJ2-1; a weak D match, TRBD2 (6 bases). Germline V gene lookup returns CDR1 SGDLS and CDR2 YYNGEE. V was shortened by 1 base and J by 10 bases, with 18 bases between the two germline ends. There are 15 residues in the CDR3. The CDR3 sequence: CASSVNRGTLGEQFF. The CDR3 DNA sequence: TGTGCCAGCAGCGTAAATCGGGGGACCCTCGGAGAGCAGTTCTTC.

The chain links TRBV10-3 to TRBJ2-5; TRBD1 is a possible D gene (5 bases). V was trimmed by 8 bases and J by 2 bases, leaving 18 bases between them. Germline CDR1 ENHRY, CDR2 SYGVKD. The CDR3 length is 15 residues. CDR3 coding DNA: TGTGCCATCGGAAAGACAGACTTTAGACAAGAGACCCAGTACTTC. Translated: CAIGKTDFRQETQYF.

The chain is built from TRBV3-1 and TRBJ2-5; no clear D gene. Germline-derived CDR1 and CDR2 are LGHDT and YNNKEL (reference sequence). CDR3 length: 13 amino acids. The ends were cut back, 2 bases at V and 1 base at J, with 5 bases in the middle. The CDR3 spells CASSQWTQETQYF. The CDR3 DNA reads TGTGCCAGCAGCCAATGGACCCAAGAGACCCAGTACTTC.

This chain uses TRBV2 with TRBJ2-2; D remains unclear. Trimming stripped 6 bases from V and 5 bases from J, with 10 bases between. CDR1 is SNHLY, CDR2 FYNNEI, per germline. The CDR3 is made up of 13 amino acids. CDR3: CASRGLGTGELFF. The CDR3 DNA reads TGTGCCAGCAGAGGGCTGGGGACCGGGGAGCTGTTTTTT.

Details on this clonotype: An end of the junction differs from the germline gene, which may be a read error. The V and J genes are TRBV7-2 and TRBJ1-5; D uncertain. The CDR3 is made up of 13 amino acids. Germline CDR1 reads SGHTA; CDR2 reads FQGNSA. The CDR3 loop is CAGSRVVNQPQHF. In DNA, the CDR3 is TGTGCCGGCAGCCGGGTCGTAAATCAGCCCCAGCATTTT.

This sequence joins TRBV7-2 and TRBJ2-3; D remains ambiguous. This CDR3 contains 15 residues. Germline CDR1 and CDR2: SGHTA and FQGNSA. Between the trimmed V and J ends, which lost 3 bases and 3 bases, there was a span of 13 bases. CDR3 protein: CASSLEWVSTDTQYF. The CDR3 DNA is TGTGCCAGCAGCTTGGAATGGGTATCAACAGATACGCAGTATTTT. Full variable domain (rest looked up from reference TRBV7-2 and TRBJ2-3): GAGVSQSPSNKVTEKGKDVELRCDPISGHTALYWYRQSLGQGLEFLIYFQGNSAPDKSGLPSDRFSAERTGGSVSTLTIQRTQQEDSAVYLCASSLEWVSTDTQYFGPGTRLTVL.

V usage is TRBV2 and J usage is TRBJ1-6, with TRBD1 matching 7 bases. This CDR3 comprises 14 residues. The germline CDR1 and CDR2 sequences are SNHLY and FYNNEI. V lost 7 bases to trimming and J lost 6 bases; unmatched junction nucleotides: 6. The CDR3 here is CASTETGTNSPLHF. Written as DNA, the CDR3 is TGTGCCAGCACGGAGACAGGGACTAATTCACCCCTCCACTTT.

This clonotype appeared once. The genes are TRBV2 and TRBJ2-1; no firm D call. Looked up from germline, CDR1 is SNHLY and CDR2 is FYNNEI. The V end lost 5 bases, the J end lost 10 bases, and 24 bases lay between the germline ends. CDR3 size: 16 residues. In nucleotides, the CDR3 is TGTGCCAGCAGTCCAGCCGGGCGCCTGAGCTCCTACGAGCAGTTCTTC. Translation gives CASSPAGRLSSYEQFF. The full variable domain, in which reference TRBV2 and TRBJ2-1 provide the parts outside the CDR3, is EPEVTQTPSHQVTQMGQEVILRCVPISNHLYFYWYRQILGQKVEFLVSFYNNEISEKSEIFDDQFSVERPDGSNFTLKIRSTKLEDSAMYFCASSPAGRLSSYEQFFGPGTRLTVL.

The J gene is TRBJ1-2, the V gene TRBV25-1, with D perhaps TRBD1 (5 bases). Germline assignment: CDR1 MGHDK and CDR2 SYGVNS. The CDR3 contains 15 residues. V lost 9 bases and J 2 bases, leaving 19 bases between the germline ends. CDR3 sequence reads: CASPDPLYRNYGYTF. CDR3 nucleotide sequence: TGTGCCAGTCCGGACCCTCTCTACAGGAACTATGGCTACACCTTC.

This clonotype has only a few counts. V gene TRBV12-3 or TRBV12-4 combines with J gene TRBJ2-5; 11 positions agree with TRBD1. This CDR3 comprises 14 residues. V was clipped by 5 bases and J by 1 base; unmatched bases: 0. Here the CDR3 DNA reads TGTGCCAGCAGTGGGACAGGGGGCCAAGAGACCCAGTACTTC. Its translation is CASSGTGGQETQYF.

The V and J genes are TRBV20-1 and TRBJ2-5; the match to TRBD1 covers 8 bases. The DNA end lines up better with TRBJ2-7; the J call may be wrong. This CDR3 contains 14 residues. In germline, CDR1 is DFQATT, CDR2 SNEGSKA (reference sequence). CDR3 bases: TGCAGTGCTAGCGACAGGGGACTCGTCTACGAGCAGTACTTC. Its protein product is CSASDRGLVYEQYF.

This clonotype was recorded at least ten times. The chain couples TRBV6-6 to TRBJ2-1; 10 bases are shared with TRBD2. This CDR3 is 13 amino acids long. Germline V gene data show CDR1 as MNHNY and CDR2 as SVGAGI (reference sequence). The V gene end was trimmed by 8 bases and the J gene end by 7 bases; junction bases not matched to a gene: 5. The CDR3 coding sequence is TGTGCCAGCCGGGCTAGCGGGGGTAATGAGCAGTTCTTC. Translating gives CASRASGGNEQFF.

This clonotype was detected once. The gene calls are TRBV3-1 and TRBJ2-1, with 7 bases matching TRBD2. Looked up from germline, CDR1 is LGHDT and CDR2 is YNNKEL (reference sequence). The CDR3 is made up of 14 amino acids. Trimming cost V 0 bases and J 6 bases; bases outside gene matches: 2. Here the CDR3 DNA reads TGTGCCAGCAGCCAAGATGCGGGAGCCAATGAGCAGTTCTTC. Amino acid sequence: CASSQDAGANEQFF.

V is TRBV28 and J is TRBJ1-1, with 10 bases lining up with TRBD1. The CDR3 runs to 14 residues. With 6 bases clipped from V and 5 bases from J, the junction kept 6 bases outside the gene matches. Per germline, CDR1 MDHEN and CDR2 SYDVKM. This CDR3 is CASSTDRGRTEAFF. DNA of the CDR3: TGTGCCAGCAGCACTGACAGGGGGCGAACTGAAGCTTTCTTT.

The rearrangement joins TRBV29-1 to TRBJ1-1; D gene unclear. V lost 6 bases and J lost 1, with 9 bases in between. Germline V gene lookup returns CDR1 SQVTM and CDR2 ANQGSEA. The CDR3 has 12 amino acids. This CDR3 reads CSVGKRNTEAFF. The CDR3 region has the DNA TGCAGCGTAGGAAAGAGGAACACTGAAGCTTTCTTT. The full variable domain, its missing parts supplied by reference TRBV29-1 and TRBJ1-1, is SAVISQKPSRDICQRGTSLTIQCQVDSQVTMMFWYRQQPGQSLTLIATANQGSEATYESGFVIDKFPISRPNLTFSTLTVSNMSPEDSSIYLCSVGKRNTEAFFGQGTRLTVV.